This TCR beta chain emerged from a study of neurological immune-mediated disorders. Ten or more counts support this clonotype. Using its own MiXCR run on the 5' RACE reads, TCRdb lists one record per CDR3 protein. Of tens of thousands of distinct CDR3 sequences listed, 2% to 3% were seen once; the top ten hold more than 0.95%. The CDR3 contains 12 residues. V was trimmed by 3 bases and J by 0 bases, leaving 6 bases between them. Germline V gene lookup returns CDR1 DFQATT and CDR2 SNEGSKA (reference sequence). The sample taken for sequencing was PBMCs. This sequence originates from a woman in her twenties or thirties with multiple sclerosis. V and J are TRBV20-1 and TRBJ2-7; D is uncertain. CDR3 protein: CSASGSSYEQYF. The CDR3 DNA sequence: TGCAGTGCTAGCGGCAGCTCCTACGAGCAGTACTTC.